The text below deals with one TCR beta chain. Its antigen is still unknown. This entry belongs to a study of post-analysis software for immune sequencing data. Study-level background: The study covered relapsing-remitting, secondary progressive and progressive-relapsing courses of multiple sclerosis.

Germline V gene sequence: CDR1 SEHNR, CDR2 FQNEAQ (reference sequence). The CDR3 has 12 residues. Trimming cost V 6 bases and J 3 bases, with 8 bases left between them. Every TCR beta cDNA library bore unique molecular identifiers. Input of roughly 0.9 to 11 million T cells yielded a few hundred thousand cDNA molecules. In TCRdb, the PCR reads were re-called with MiXCR into one record per CDR3 protein. The sample contains about 770,000 distinct CDR3 sequences, about half of which appear only once. Regarding the study as a whole: Batch-mates among the samples co-clustered strongly by F measure. Four or five TRBV segments (TRBV5-6, TRBV5-1 and TRBV20-1 among them) occurred more frequently in patients than in controls.

The rearrangement uses TRBV7-9 and TRBJ2-5; tentative D call: TRBD2 (6 bases). Sequencing input: blood. The source is a girl under 18 with multiple sclerosis. CDR3 sequence: CASRRLEETQYF. In DNA, the CDR3 is TGTGCCAGCAGGCGACTAGAAGAGACCCAGTACTTC.